Listed here is a single TCR beta chain. Antigen: not known. The sample originates from a study of identical twins. Among all donors, each was a healthy Caucasian. Overall study results and limits: Abundant cord blood beta clonotypes carried fewer insertions; memory repertoires showed none.

The CDR3 is 16 residues long. Template switching added a universal primer binding site, and final cDNA carried unique molecular identifiers. TCRdb ran MiXCR on the 5' RACE reads and lists one entry per CDR3 protein. This repertoire shows about 660,000 distinct CDR3 sequences, about 9.4% found once; its top ten account for approximately 0.96%. These same data were also listed under a study on yellow fever vaccine responses in identical twins. In that study: Twins reportedly mounted vaccine T cell responses that seemed partly convergent, partly personalized.

The clonotype originates from a woman under 30 in good health. The material sequenced was PBMCs. The gene calls are TRBV21-1 and TRBJ2-5; TRBD2 reflects the table's D call only, with no check against the DNA. TRBV21-1 is a recognized pseudogene. CDR3 loop: CASSTRLAVLQETQYF. The DNA of the CDR3 is TGTGCCAGCAGCACTCGACTAGCGGTACTCCAAGAGACCCAGTACTTC.